Listed here are 19 T cell receptor beta chains from one sample, sequenced in a study of cytomegalovirus exposure and HLA in healthy donors. It was with 60 Vbeta and 13 Jbeta primers that the PCR ran. Sequencing used immunoSEQ multiplex PCR; TCRdb keeps in-frame clones, though not all of them. The sample contains around 170,000 clones, 82% of which appear only once. Material for sequencing was PBMCs. These TCRs come from a woman between 18 and 29 years old in good health and CMV-seronegative.

V gene TRBV30 combines with J gene TRBJ2-1; 7 bases are a match to TRBD2. V dropped 3 bases and J dropped 8; count of bases not matched to a gene: 10. The CDR3 is made up of 14 amino acids. Germline V gene sequence: CDR1 GTSNPN, CDR2 SVGIG (reference sequence). CDR3 amino acids: CAWRSSGASYEQFF. The CDR3 DNA follows: TGTGCCTGGAGGTCTAGCGGAGCATCCTATGAGCAGTTCTTC.

This clone has only one observation. The chain is built from TRBV19 and TRBJ1-2; 10 nucleotides match TRBD1. Per germline, CDR1 LNHDA and CDR2 SQIVND (reference sequence). V was pared by 6 bases and J by 3 bases, with 10 bases of the junction left unmatched. The CDR3 extends over 16 amino acids. The CDR3 nucleotides read TGTGCCAGTAGAAGCAGTGGGACAGGGGCCTACTATGGCTACACCTTC. Translation gives CASRSSGTGAYYGYTF. Full variable domain (outside the CDR3, taken from reference TRBV19 and TRBJ1-2): DGGITQSPKYLFRKEGQNVTLSCEQNLNHDAMYWYRQDPGQGLRLIYYSQIVNDFQKGDIAEGYSVSREKKESFPLTVTSAQKNPTAFYLCASRSSGTGAYYGYTFGSGTRLTVV.

This rearrangement joins TRBV18 to TRBJ1-5; D gene uncertain. V was clipped by 2 bases and J by 2 bases, with 10 bases between them. The CDR3 extends over 15 amino acids. In germline, CDR1 is KGHSH, CDR2 LQKENI. The CDR3 DNA is TGTGCCAGCTCACCATCGGGGAAGGGCAATCAGCCCCAGCATTTT. It yields the protein CASSPSGKGNQPQHF.

This clone was counted a single time. V gene TRBV6-6 combines with J gene TRBJ2-3; D might be TRBD2 (5 bases). The CDR3 contains 11 residues. The V gene's germline CDR1 is MNHNY and CDR2 SVGAGI (reference sequence). Trimming stripped 7 bases from V and 6 bases from J, with 8 bases between. The CDR3 is CASTRGDTQYF. CDR3 DNA sequence: TGTGCCAGCACCCGAGGGGATACGCAGTATTTT.

This clone has just a few counts. The genes are TRBV9 and TRBJ2-7, with D tentatively TRBD2 (5 bases). With 4 bases removed from V and 3 bases from J, the gap between germline ends came to 17 bases. Germline V gene sequence: CDR1 SGDLS, CDR2 YYNGEE. The CDR3 is 15 amino acids. The CDR3 DNA reads as TGTGCCAGCAGCCCCCGGGATCAGGCTGTCTACGAGCAGTACTTC. Its translation is CASSPRDQAVYEQYF.

V gene TRBV19 combines with J gene TRBJ2-3; possible D gene TRBD1, 5 bases. The CDR3 consists of 14 residues. The germline CDR1 and CDR2 sequences are LNHDA and SQIVND (reference sequence). V shed 4 bases and J shed 5 bases, with 13 bases lying between them. The CDR3 DNA is TGTGCCAGTAGTAACCCGACAGTTATAGATACGCAGTATTTT. Its protein is CASSNPTVIDTQYF.

This chain uses TRBV5-5 with TRBJ1-3; D not resolved. Per the germline V gene, CDR1 is SGHKS and CDR2 is YYEKEE (reference sequence). The CDR3 runs 14 residues. V lost 4 bases and J lost 3, with 11 bases in between. The CDR3 protein is CASSPRLVGNTIYF. The CDR3, as DNA: TGTGCCAGCAGCCCTCGACTTGTTGGAAACACCATATATTTT.

The chain employs TRBV4-1 and TRBJ2-1, with 10 bases aligning to TRBD2. V lost 1 base to trimming and J lost 4 bases; unmatched junction nucleotides: 1. This CDR3 is 15 amino acids long. Per germline, CDR1 MGHRA and CDR2 YSYEKL. CDR3 bases: TGCGCCAGCAGCCAAGGGACTAGCGGTTACAATGAGCAGTTCTTC. This gives the protein CASSQGTSGYNEQFF.

This clone came up once. The chain uses TRBV5-1 and TRBJ2-6, with D unclear. In germline, CDR1 is SGHRS, CDR2 YFSETQ. Deletions cut 2 bases from V and 0 bases from J, with 9 bases between. The CDR3 runs 16 residues. The DNA for the CDR3 is TGCGCCAGCAGCTTCGCCGGAGACTCTGGGGCCAACGTCCTGACTTTC. Translation: CASSFAGDSGANVLTF.

The chain employs TRBV18 and TRBJ2-3; 10 nucleotides match TRBD2. The CDR3 contains 16 residues. The germline V gene has CDR1 KGHSH and CDR2 LQKENI. J lost 4 bases, V lost 1 base, and 5 bases had no gene match. In DNA, the CDR3 is TGTGCCAGCTCACCACAGCGGGGGGGCAAGGCAGATACGCAGTATTTT. This gives the protein CASSPQRGGKADTQYF.

The chain has TRBV7-7 and TRBJ2-3, with 7 bases aligning to TRBD2. CDR3 length: 15 amino acids. From germline, CDR1 is SSHAT and CDR2 FNYEAQ (reference sequence). V trimming: 5 bases; J trimming: 0 bases; junction bases outside the gene matches: 5. The CDR3 sequence is CASSLRGSSTDTQYF. As DNA, the CDR3 is TGTGCCAGCAGCCTTCGCGGGAGTAGCACAGATACGCAGTATTTT.

The rearrangement uses TRBV6-5 and TRBJ1-2, with D perhaps TRBD1 (6 bases). The V gene lost 7 bases and the J gene lost 0 bases, with 15 bases spanning the gap. Looked up from germline, CDR1 is MNHEY and CDR2 is SVGAGI. The CDR3 length is 15 residues. The CDR3 DNA reads as TGTGCCAGCAATAAACGGACAGCTTCTAACTATGGCTACACCTTC. Translated, it gives CASNKRTASNYGYTF.

This clone turned up a few times. This chain links TRBV14 with TRBJ1-1; the D is unclear. CDR1 is SGHDN, CDR2 FVKESK, per germline. The CDR3 runs 13 residues. Trimming left V 2 bases short and J 1 base short, with 5 bases between. The CDR3 here is CASSQRGNTEAFF. The CDR3 region has the DNA TGTGCCAGCAGCCAACGAGGGAACACTGAAGCTTTCTTT.

This chain connects TRBV5-4 to TRBJ2-1, with 9 nucleotides matching TRBD2. V was clipped by 4 bases and J by 8 bases; unmatched bases: 7. The CDR3 length is 14 residues. The germline gives CDR1 SGHNT, CDR2 YYREEE (reference sequence). CDR3 sequence: CASSTGLAIYEQFF. Here the CDR3 DNA reads TGTGCCAGCAGCACCGGACTAGCGATATATGAGCAGTTCTTC.

This clone was seen once. The chain recombines TRBV10-3 with TRBJ1-3; no clear D gene. Trimming left V 0 bases short and J 1 base short, with 7 bases between. The CDR3 extends over 15 amino acids. Germline V gene lookup returns CDR1 ENHRY and CDR2 SYGVKD. CDR3 DNA sequence: TGTGCCATCAGTGAGTCGAGTGTTTCTGGAAACACCATATATTTT. It yields the protein CAISESSVSGNTIYF.

The V call is TRBV7-2, the J call TRBJ2-3; 9 bases match TRBD2. With V trimmed by 5 bases and J by 2 bases, 5 bases remained unmatched. The CDR3 sequence is 15 residues long. Germline lookup yields CDR1 SGHTA and CDR2 FQGNSA. The chain's CDR3 is CASSRLAATTDTQYF. The CDR3, as DNA: TGTGCCAGCAGCAGACTAGCGGCGACCACAGATACGCAGTATTTT.

V and J are TRBV27 and TRBJ2-7; TRBD2 matches 8 bases. Germline CDR1 MNHEY, CDR2 SMNVEV (reference sequence). This CDR3 comprises 15 residues. With V trimmed by 0 bases and J by 3 bases, 4 bases remained unmatched. CDR3 bases: TGTGCCAGCAGTTTATCGATAGCGGGGTACTACGAGCAGTACTTC. Amino acids: CASSLSIAGYYEQYF.

The chain uses TRBV15 and TRBJ1-3, with TRBD1 as a possible D gene (5 bases). Trimming removed 0 bases from V and 0 bases from J, with 12 bases in between. The V gene's germline CDR1 is LNHNV and CDR2 YYDKDF (reference sequence). The length of the CDR3 is 17 residues. The CDR3 DNA reads as TGTGCCACCAGCAGAGATATCGGCAGGGACTCTGGAAACACCATATATTTT. Amino acids: CATSRDIGRDSGNTIYF.

This rearrangement joins TRBV6-1 to TRBJ2-1, with 8 positions matching TRBD2. Per the germline V gene, CDR1 is MNHNS and CDR2 is SASEGT. V shed 6 bases and J 4 bases; nucleotides not matched to a gene: 2. The CDR3 runs 13 residues. Written as DNA, the CDR3 is TGTGCCAGCAGGGGACTAGAGTACAATGAGCAGTTCTTC. It encodes CASRGLEYNEQFF.